This TCR beta chain derives from a study of OX40 agonist ivuxolimab in advanced cancers. The V and J ends lost 7 bases and 8 bases respectively, with 27 bases between them. The germline V gene encodes CDR1 SGHTS and CDR2 YDEGEE. The CDR3 is made up of 16 amino acids. General observations from the study: At 0.1 to 3.0 mg/kg and by week 6, CD4+ and CD8+ T cells in the blood had expanded clonally. On average, CD8+ T cells had more expanded clones than CD4+.

Cycle 7 day 1, cycle 4 day 1, and baseline were the timepoints at which blood was sampled. Clones were read by immunoSEQ multiplex PCR, and TCRdb kept only the in-frame ones, dropping some. The repertoire has about 82,000 clones, more than 70% of them found once; the top ten carry 5.5% to 7.5%. Of note for this clone: The target antigen is unknown.

The chain combines TRBV5-8 with TRBJ1-2; possible D gene TRBD1, 5 bases. The sample consisted of CD4+ or CD8+ T cells sorted from blood, taken in a trial of the OX40 agonist ivuxolimab. The TCR sequence derives from an adult with an advanced solid tumor such as melanoma, head and neck, liver or kidney cancer. In DNA, the CDR3 is TGTGCCAGCTCCTGGGGGAGGTTAAGATCTCGGGACGGCTACACCTTC. It encodes CASSWGRLRSRDGYTF.